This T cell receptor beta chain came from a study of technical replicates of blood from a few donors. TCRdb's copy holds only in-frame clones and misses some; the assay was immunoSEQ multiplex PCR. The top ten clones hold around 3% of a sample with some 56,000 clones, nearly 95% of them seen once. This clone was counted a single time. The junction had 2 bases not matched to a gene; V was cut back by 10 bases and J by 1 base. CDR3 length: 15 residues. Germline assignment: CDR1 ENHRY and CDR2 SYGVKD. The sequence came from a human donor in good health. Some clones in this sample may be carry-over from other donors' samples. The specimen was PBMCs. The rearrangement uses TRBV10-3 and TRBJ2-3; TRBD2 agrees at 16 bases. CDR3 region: CATGTSGGGTDTQYF. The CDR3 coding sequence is TGTGCCACCGGGACTAGCGGGGGGGGCACAGATACGCAGTATTTT.